The text below deals with one TCR beta chain. The DNA input per sorted-subset replicate PCR was 200 ng, corresponding to some 27,000 T cell genomes. Sequenced by immunoSEQ multiplex PCR; TCRdb stores in-frame clones only, minus some. Seen here are about 2.4 million clones, approximately 92% observed once, and the top ten hold around 0.14%. This record belongs to a study of shared clonotypes between healthy human individuals. The overall study: The people who gave samples were a couple of women and a few men aged 18 to 49.

The CDR3 extends over 14 amino acids. The germline V gene has CDR1 WNHNN and CDR2 SYGVQD (reference sequence). Trimming removed 4 bases from V and 4 bases from J; junction bases left unmatched: 6. The chain is built from TRBV10-1 and TRBJ2-5; TRBD1 agrees at 7 bases. Sequencing was carried out using naive CD4+ T cells sorted from blood. Documented subset: CD45RA+ positively selected. This sequence was found in a man aged 18 to 30 in good health. CDR3 protein: CASSGTGRGETQYF. The DNA of the CDR3 is TGCGCCAGCAGTGGGACAGGACGGGGAGAGACCCAGTACTTC.